This TCR beta chain is from a study of OX40 agonist ivuxolimab in advanced cancers. Findings of the study overall: Determination of antigen specificity was not performed for the expanded peripheral T cells.

To note about this clone: Its specificity is not known.

V dropped 3 bases and J dropped 4 bases, with 10 bases sitting between them. CDR1 and CDR2 (germline): MNHNS, SASEGT. The CDR3 loop spans 14 amino acids. The data were produced by immunoSEQ multiplex PCR, yet TCRdb's version contains in-frame clones alone and is incomplete. Of thousands of clones in the sample, 66% are singletons; the top ten hold roughly two fifths. This chain joins TRBV6-1 and TRBJ2-1; D is perhaps TRBD1 or TRBD2 (5 bases each). This clonotype originated in an adult with an advanced solid tumor such as melanoma, head and neck, liver or kidney cancer. Material: CD4+ or CD8+ T cells sorted from blood, obtained in a trial of the OX40 agonist ivuxolimab. CDR3 loop: CASSDPWGYNEQFF. CDR3 DNA sequence: TGTGCCAGCAGTGACCCCTGGGGGTACAATGAGCAGTTCTTC.